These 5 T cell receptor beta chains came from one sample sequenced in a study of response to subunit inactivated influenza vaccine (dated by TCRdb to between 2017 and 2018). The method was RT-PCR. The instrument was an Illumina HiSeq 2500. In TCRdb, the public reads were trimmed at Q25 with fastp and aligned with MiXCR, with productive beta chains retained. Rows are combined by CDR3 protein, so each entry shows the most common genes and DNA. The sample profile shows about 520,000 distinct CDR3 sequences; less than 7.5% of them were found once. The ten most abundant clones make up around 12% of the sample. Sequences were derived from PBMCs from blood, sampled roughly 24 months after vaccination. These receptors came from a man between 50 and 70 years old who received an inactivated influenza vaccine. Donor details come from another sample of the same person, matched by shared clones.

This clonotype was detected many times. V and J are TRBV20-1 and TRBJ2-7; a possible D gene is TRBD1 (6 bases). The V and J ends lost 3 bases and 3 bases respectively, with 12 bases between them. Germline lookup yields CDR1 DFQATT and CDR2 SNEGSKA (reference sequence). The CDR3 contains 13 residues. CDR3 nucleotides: TGCAGTGCTAGTGGGATACAGGGCTACGAGCAGTACTTC. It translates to CSASGIQGYEQYF.

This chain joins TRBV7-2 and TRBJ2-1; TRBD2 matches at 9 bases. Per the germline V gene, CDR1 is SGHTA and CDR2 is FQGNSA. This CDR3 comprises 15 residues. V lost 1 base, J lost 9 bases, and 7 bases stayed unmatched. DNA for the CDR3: TGTGCCAGCAGCTTAGATGGTAGCGGGAGTGGTGAGCAGTTCTTC. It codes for CASSLDGSGSGEQFF. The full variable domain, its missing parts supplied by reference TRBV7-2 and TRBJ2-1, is GAGVSQSPSNKVTEKGKDVELRCDPISGHTALYWYRQSLGQGLEFLIYFQGNSAPDKSGLPSDRFSAERTGGSVSTLTIQRTQQEDSAVYLCASSLDGSGSGEQFFGPGTRLTVL.

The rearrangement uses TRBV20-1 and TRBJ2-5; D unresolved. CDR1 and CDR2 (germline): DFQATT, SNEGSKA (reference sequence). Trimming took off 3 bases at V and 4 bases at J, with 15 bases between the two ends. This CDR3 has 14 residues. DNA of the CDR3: TGCAGTGCTAGGGGGTGGGTCTCGCGAGAGACCCAGTACTTC. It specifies CSARGWVSRETQYF.

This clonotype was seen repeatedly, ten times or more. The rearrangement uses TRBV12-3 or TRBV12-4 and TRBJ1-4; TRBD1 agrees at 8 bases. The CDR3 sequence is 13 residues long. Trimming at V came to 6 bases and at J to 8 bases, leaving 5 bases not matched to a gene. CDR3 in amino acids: CASREQGDEKLFF. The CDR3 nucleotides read TGTGCCAGCAGGGAACAGGGGGACGAAAAACTGTTTTTT.

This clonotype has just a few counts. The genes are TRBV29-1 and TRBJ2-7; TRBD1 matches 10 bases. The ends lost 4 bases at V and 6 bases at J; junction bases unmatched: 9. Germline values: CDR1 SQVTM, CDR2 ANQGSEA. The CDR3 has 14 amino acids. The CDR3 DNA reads TGCAGCGTTGTACGACAGGGGGCTTATGGCGAGCAGTACTTC. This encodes CSVVRQGAYGEQYF.